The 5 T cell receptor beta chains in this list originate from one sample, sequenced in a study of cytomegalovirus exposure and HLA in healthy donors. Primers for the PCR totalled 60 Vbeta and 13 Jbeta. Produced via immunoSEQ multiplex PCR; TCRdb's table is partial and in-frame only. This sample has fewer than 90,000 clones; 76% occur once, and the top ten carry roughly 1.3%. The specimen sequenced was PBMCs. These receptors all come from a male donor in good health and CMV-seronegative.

The CDR3 nucleotides are TGTGCCAGCAGTTTTCGTAGGGGGAGCACTAACTATGGCTACACCTTC. Encoded protein: CASSFRRGSTNYGYTF. This chain uses TRBV5-6 with TRBJ1-2; possibly TRBD1 for D (6 bases). V was pared by 5 bases and J by 0 bases, with 17 bases between. CDR1 is SGHDT, CDR2 YYEEEE, per germline. The CDR3 has 16 residues.

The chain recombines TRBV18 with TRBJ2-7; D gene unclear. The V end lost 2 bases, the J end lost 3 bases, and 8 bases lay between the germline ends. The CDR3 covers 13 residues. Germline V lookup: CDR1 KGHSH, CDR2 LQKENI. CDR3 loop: CASSPGNNYEQYF. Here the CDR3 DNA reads TGTGCCAGCTCACCAGGCAACAACTACGAGCAGTACTTC. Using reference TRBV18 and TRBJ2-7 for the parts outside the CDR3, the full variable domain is NAGVMQNPRHLVRRRGQEARLRCSPMKGHSHVYWYRQLPEEGLKFMVYLQKENIIDESGMPKERFSAEFPKEGPSILRIQQVVRGDSAAYFCASSPGNNYEQYFGPGTRLTVT.

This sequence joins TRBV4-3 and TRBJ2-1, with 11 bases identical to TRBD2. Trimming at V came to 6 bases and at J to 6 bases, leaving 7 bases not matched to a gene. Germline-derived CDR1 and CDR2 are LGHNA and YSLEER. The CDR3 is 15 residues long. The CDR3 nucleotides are TGCGCCAGCAGGCGCCTACTAGCGGGAGTCAATGAGCAGTTCTTC. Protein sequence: CASRRLLAGVNEQFF.

The CDR3 sequence: CASSAALGQNLNTEAFF. The CDR3 coding sequence is TGTGCCAGTAGTGCCGCTTTGGGACAGAATTTGAACACTGAAGCTTTCTTT. The chain couples TRBV19 to TRBJ1-1; 7 bases map to TRBD1. This CDR3 has 17 amino acids. The germline gives CDR1 LNHDA, CDR2 SQIVND (reference sequence). V shed 5 bases, J shed 0 bases, and the junction held 12 bases outside the gene matches.

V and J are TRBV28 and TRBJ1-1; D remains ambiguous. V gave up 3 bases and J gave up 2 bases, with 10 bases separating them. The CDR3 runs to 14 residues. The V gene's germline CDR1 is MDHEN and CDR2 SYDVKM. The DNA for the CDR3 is TGTGCCAGCAGTTTGAGCGGAACAAACACTGAAGCTTTCTTT. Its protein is CASSLSGTNTEAFF.